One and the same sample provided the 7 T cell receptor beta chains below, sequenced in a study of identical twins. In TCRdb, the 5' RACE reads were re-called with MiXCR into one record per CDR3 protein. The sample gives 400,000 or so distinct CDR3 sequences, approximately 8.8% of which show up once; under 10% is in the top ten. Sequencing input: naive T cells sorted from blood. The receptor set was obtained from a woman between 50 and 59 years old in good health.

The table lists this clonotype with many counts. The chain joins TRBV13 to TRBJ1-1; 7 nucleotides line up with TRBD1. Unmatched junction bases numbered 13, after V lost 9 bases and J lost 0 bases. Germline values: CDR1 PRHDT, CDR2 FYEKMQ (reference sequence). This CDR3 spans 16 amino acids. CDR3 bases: TGTGCCAGACCCTCTCAGGGGGATCTAGTGAACACTGAAGCTTTCTTT. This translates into CARPSQGDLVNTEAFF.

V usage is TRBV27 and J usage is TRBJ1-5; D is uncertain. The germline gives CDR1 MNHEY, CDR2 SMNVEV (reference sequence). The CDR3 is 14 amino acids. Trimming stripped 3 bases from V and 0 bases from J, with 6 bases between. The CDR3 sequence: CASSFLYSNQPQHF. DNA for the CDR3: TGTGCCAGCAGTTTTTTGTATAGCAATCAGCCCCAGCATTTT.

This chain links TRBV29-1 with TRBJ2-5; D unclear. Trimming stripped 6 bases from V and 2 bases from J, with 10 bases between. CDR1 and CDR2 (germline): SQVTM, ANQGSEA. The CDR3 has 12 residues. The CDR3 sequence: CSVRVGQETQYF. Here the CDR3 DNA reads TGCAGCGTCCGCGTGGGGCAAGAGACCCAGTACTTC.

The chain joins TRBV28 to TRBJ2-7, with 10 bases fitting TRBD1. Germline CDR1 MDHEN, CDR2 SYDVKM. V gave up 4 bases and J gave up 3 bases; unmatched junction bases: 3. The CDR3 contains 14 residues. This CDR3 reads CASSSGTGDYEQYF. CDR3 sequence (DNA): TGTGCCAGCAGTTCCGGGACAGGGGACTACGAGCAGTACTTC. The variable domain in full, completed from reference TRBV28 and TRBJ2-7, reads DVKVTQSSRYLVKRTGEKVFLECVQDMDHENMFWYRQDPGLGLRLIYFSYDVKMKEKGDIPEGYSVSREKKERFSLILESASTNQTSMYLCASSSGTGDYEQYFGPGTRLTVT.

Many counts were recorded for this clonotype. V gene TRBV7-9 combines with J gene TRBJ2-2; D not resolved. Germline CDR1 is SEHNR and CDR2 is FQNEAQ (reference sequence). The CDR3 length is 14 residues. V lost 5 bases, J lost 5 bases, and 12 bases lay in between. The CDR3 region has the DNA TGTGCCAGCAGCATCTCCACGGCTACCGGGGAGCTGTTTTTT. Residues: CASSISTATGELFF.

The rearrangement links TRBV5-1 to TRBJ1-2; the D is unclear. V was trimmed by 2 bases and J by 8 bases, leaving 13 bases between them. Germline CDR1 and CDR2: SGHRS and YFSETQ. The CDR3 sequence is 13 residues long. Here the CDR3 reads CASSLRTGDGYTF. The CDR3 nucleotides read TGCGCCAGCAGCTTACGGACGGGTGACGGCTACACCTTC.

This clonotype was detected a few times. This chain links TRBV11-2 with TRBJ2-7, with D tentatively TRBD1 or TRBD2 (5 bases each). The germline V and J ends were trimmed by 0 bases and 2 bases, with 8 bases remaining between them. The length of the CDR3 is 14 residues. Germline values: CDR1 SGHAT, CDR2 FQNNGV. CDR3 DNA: TGTGCCAGCAGCTTAGACCCGGGACCCTACGAGCAGTACTTC. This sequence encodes CASSLDPGPYEQYF.